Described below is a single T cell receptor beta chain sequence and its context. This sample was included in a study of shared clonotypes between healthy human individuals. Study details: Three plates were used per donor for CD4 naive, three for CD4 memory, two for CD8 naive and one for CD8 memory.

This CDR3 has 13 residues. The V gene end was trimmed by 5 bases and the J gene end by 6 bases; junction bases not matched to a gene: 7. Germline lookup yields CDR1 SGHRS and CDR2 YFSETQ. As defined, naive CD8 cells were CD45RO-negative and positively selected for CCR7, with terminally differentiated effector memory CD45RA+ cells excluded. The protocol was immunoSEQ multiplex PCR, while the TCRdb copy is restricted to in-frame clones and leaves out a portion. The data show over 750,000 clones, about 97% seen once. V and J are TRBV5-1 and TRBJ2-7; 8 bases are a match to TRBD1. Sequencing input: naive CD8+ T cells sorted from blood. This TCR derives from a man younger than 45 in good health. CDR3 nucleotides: TGCGCCAGCAGTGAAAGGACAGGGAGCGAGCAGTACTTC. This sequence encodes CASSERTGSEQYF.